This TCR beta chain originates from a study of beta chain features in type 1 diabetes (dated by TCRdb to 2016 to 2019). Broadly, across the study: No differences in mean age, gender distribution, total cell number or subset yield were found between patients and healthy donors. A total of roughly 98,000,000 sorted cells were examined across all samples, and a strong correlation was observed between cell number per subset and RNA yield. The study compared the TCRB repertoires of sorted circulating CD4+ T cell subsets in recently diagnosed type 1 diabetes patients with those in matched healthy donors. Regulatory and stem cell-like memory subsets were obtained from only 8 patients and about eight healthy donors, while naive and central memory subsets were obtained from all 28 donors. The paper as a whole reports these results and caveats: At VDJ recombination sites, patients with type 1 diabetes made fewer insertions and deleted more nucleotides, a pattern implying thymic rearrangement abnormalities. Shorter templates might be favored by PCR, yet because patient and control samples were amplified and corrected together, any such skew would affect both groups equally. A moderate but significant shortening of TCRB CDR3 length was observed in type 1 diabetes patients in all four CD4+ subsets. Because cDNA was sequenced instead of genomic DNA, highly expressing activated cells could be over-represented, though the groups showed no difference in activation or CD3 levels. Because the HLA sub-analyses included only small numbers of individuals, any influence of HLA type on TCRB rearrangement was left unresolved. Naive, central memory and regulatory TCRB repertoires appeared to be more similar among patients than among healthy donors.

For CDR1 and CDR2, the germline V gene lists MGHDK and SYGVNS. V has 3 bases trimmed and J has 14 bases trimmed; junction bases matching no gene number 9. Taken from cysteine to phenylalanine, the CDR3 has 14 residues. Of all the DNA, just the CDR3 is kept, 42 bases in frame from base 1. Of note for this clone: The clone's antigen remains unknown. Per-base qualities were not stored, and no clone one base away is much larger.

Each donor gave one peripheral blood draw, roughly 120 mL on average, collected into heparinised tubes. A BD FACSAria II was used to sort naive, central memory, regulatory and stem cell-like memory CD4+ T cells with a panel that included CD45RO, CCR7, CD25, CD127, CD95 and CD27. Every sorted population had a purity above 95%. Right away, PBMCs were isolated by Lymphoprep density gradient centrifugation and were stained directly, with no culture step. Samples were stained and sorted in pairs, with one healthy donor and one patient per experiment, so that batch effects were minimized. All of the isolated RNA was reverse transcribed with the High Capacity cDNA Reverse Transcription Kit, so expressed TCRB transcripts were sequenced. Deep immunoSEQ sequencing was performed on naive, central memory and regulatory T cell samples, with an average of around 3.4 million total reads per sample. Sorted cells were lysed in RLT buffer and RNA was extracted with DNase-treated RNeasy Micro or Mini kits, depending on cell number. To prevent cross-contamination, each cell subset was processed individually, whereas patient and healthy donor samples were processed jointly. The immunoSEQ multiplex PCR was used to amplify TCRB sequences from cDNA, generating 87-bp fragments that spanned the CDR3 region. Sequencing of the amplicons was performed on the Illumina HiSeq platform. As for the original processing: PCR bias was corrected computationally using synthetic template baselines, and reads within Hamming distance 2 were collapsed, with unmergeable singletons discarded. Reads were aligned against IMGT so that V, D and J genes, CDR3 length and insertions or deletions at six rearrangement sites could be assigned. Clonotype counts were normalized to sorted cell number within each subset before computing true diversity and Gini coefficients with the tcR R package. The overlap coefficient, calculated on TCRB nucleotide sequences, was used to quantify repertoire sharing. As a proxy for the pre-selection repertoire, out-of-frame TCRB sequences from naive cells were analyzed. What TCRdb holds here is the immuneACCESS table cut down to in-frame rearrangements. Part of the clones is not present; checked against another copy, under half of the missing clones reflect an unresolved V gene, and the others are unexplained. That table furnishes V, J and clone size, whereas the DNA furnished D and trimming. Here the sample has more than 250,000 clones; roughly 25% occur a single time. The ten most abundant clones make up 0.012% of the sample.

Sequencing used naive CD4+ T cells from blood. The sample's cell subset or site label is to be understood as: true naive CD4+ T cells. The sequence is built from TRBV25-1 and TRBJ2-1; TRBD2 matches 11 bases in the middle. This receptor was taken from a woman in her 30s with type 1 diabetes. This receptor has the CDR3 CASSDPGGSGREFF. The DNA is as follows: TGTGCCAGCAGTGACCCCGGGGGTAGCGGGAGGGAGTTCTTC.